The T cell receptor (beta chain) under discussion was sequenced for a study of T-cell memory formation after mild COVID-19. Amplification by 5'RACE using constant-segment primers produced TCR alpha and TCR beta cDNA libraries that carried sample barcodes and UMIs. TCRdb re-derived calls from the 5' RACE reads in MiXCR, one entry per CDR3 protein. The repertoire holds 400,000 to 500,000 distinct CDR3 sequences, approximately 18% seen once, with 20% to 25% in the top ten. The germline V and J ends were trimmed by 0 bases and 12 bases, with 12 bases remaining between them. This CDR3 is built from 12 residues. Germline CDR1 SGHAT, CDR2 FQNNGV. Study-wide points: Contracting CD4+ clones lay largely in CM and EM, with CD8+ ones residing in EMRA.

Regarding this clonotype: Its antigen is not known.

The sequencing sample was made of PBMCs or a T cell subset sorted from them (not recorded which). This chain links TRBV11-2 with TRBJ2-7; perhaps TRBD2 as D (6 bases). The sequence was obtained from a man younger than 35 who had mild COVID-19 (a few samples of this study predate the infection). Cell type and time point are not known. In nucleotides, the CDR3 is TGTGCCAGCAGCTTAGATAGGAGGGCCATGTACTTC. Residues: CASSLDRRAMYF.